The rows below give T cell receptor beta chains drawn from one sample of a study of blood T cell repertoires in COVID-19. Some clones are missing from TCRdb's copy, which holds only in-frame ones; the method was immunoSEQ multiplex PCR. This table has roughly 40,000 clones, roughly 90% appearing once. Material for sequencing was peripheral blood. These receptors came from a human donor in a cohort sampled during active COVID-19. CDR3s leave out the opening cysteine and the closing phenylalanine or tryptophan.

j_gene: TRBJ1-2
v_gene: TRBV5-4
CDR3aa: ASSLGDTVSNGYT

j_gene: TRBJ1-1
v_gene: TRBV30
CDR3aa: AWTAGTGGTEAF

j_gene: TRBJ2-3
v_gene: TRBV19
CDR3aa: ASEVTGGPADTQY

j_gene: TRBJ2-3
v_gene: TRBV7-8
CDR3aa: ASSLEVMGSRTDTQY

j_gene: TRBJ1-1
v_gene: TRBV7-9
CDR3aa: ASSLAHLGGETEAF

j_gene: TRBJ2-3
v_gene: TRBV5-6
CDR3aa: ASSSLQGSDTQY

j_gene: TRBJ2-1
v_gene: TRBV5-1
CDR3aa: ASSLSGQSSYNEQF

j_gene: TRBJ2-7
v_gene: TRBV27
CDR3aa: ASSLGLIYEQY

j_gene: TRBJ1-5
v_gene: TRBV30
CDR3aa: AWQSRGQGGNQPQH

j_gene: TRBJ1-1
v_gene: TRBV6-5
CDR3aa: ASSYSSGGKGAF

j_gene: TRBJ2-5
v_gene: TRBV9
CDR3aa: ASSPGTSGGRGETQY

j_gene: TRBJ2-3
v_gene: TRBV10-1
CDR3aa: ASLGHVNPPDTQY

j_gene: TRBJ2-2
v_gene: TRBV11-2
CDR3aa: ASSSGGAGELF

j_gene: TRBJ2-7
v_gene: TRBV29-1
CDR3aa: SVWTGSSYEQY

j_gene: TRBJ2-3
v_gene: TRBV12-5
CDR3aa: ASGWGLGRVAVGTQY

j_gene: TRBJ2-5
v_gene: TRBV3-1/TRBV3-2
CDR3aa: ASSPRGERGMGETQY

j_gene: TRBJ2-7
v_gene: TRBV5-1
CDR3aa: ASSRWTGQPYEQY

j_gene: TRBJ2-2
v_gene: TRBV5-1
CDR3aa: ASSSPSFAGELF

j_gene: TRBJ2-2
v_gene: TRBV25-1
CDR3aa: ASRKPGQGNTGELF

j_gene: TRBJ1-3
v_gene: TRBV3-1/TRBV3-2
CDR3aa: ASSQDRVSGNTIY

j_gene: TRBJ1-2
v_gene: TRBV2
CDR3aa: ASSTTGQHYGYT

j_gene: TRBJ2-1
v_gene: TRBV24-1
CDR3aa: ATSATGMGQAHNEQF

j_gene: TRBJ2-1
v_gene: TRBV30
CDR3aa: AWKGIGSGGVYNEQF

j_gene: TRBJ1-2
v_gene: TRBV29-1
CDR3aa: SAQSGTVYGYT

j_gene: TRBJ2-5
v_gene: TRBV11-2
CDR3aa: ASSWTEEETQY

j_gene: TRBJ2-7
v_gene: TRBV25-1
CDR3aa: ASSPRGQGYEQY

j_gene: TRBJ1-6
v_gene: TRBV7-3
CDR3aa: ASSLTAQINSPLH

j_gene: TRBJ2-1
v_gene: TRBV27
CDR3aa: ASSSKLARSYNEQF

j_gene: TRBJ2-3
v_gene: TRBV7-9
CDR3aa: ASSPTSGGPDTQY

j_gene: TRBJ2-5
v_gene: TRBV7-8
CDR3aa: ASSLGQGETQY

j_gene: TRBJ2-3
v_gene: TRBV2
CDR3aa: ASSEVERGGRDTQY

j_gene: TRBJ1-2
v_gene: TRBV3-1/TRBV3-2
CDR3aa: ASSQVLTEVRYGYT

j_gene: TRBJ2-2
v_gene: TRBV10-1
CDR3aa: ASSESMAGGNTGELF

j_gene: TRBJ1-3
v_gene: TRBV19
CDR3aa: ASRQVSGNTIY

j_gene: TRBJ2-3
v_gene: TRBV5-1
CDR3aa: ASTTTGRGSTDTQY

j_gene: TRBJ2-3
v_gene: TRBV5-4
CDR3aa: ASRRGGMQY

j_gene: TRBJ2-7
v_gene: TRBV30
CDR3aa: AWSFEGGEQY

j_gene: TRBJ2-2
v_gene: TRBV9
CDR3aa: ASSVDYGAPGELF

j_gene: TRBJ2-3
v_gene: TRBV19
CDR3aa: ASSIDITGVSSTDTQY

j_gene: TRBJ1-2
v_gene: TRBV5-4
CDR3aa: ASSQPGQSYGYT

j_gene: TRBJ2-3
v_gene: TRBV6-6
CDR3aa: ASSPAGTSTDTQY

j_gene: TRBJ1-1
v_gene: TRBV5-8
CDR3aa: ASSPWTGDEEALKAF

j_gene: TRBJ1-2
v_gene: TRBV12-5
CDR3aa: ASGSRTGGYT

j_gene: TRBJ2-5
v_gene: TRBV5-8
CDR3aa: ASSSPGGAETQY

j_gene: TRBJ1-2
v_gene: TRBV18
CDR3aa: ASSPTEEGNGYT

j_gene: TRBJ2-5
v_gene: TRBV11-3
CDR3aa: ASSLVYRRPGGRWETQY

j_gene: TRBJ2-2
v_gene: TRBV4-1
CDR3aa: ASSHPTGPSTGELF

j_gene: TRBJ2-3
v_gene: TRBV6-5
CDR3aa: ASSYGLAGGSDTQY

j_gene: TRBJ2-7
v_gene: TRBV5-1
CDR3aa: ASSLLGASPYEQY

j_gene: TRBJ2-7
v_gene: TRBV5-1
CDR3aa: ASSQSSGGAREQY

j_gene: TRBJ1-2
v_gene: TRBV3-1/TRBV3-2
CDR3aa: ASSQERSYGYT

j_gene: TRBJ1-3
v_gene: TRBV11-2
CDR3aa: ASSRTGSGNTIY

j_gene: TRBJ1-3
v_gene: TRBV9
CDR3aa: ASSVGPGAGNTIY